Shown below are 10 T cell receptor beta chains from a single sample sequenced in a study of read filtering for tumor transcriptome and immune sequencing. The library was built from approximately 400 ng RNA with molecular barcoded adaptors for alpha/delta and beta/gamma chains. MiXCR was run by TCRdb on the reads, yielding one entry per CDR3 protein. The repertoire includes about 23,000 distinct CDR3 sequences, roughly 13% of them detected once, and about 59% sits in the top ten. What was sequenced was a population of CD138-negative cells sorted from bone marrow. These receptor sequences come from a donor over 35 with multiple myeloma.

The sample holds many counts of this clonotype. This chain links TRBV20-1 with TRBJ2-1; D gene unclear. Per germline, CDR1 DFQATT and CDR2 SNEGSKA (reference sequence). The ends were cut back, 5 bases at V and 0 bases at J, with 14 bases in the middle. CDR3 length: 15 residues. For the CDR3, the DNA is TGCAGTGCTGCATTAGCCTTGAGCTCCTACAATGAGCAGTTCTTC. It yields the protein CSAALALSSYNEQFF.

Comment on this clonotype: A read error may be the cause here, since a much bigger clone is one base away. It is likely a read error, because the conserved phenylalanine at the end of the CDR3 is missing. The gene calls are TRBV27 and TRBJ2-7; perhaps TRBD1 as D (5 bases). The CDR3 totals 14 residues. V lost 7 bases, J lost 1 base, and 14 bases lay in between. Germline assignment: CDR1 MNHEY and CDR2 SMNVEV (reference sequence). The CDR3 sequence is CASTPTGWSYEQYL. CDR3 coding DNA: TGTGCCAGCACGCCAACAGGCTGGTCCTACGAGCAGTACCTC.

As concerns this clonotype: This may be a read error: a much more frequent sequence differs by one nucleotide. The chain combines TRBV6-6 with TRBJ2-1; a weak D match, TRBD1 (6 bases). Germline V gene lookup returns CDR1 MNHNY and CDR2 SVGAGI (reference sequence). This CDR3 comprises 15 residues. Trimming left V 3 bases short and J 8 bases short, with 17 bases between. The CDR3 DNA sequence: TGTGCCAGCAGTTATGTGGGAGAGGGGGTCTATGAGCAGTTCTTC. It is translated as CASSYVGEGVYEQFF.

This clonotype came up many times. This chain uses TRBV29-1 with TRBJ2-1; D is ambiguous. V lost 2 bases, J lost 2 bases, and 10 bases lay in between. The CDR3 has 14 amino acids. The V gene's germline CDR1 is SQVTM and CDR2 ANQGSEA. The CDR3: CSVELGRTYNEQFF. The CDR3, as DNA: TGCAGCGTTGAACTCGGGCGCACCTACAATGAGCAGTTCTTC.

In this sample, this clonotype turned up many times. The chain carries TRBV10-3 and TRBJ1-1, with D unclear. This CDR3 has 14 residues. Germline lookup yields CDR1 ENHRY and CDR2 SYGVKD. CDR3 coding DNA: TGTGCTACATCCAAAGGTAGCCAGAACACTGAAGCTTTCTTT. This gives the protein CATSKGSQNTEAFF.

This clonotype was picked up many times. The CDR3: CSGSLARTLNEQFF. Here the CDR3 DNA reads TGCAGTGGCTCACTAGCACGGACCCTCAATGAGCAGTTCTTC. V usage is TRBV20-1 and J usage is TRBJ2-1, with TRBD2 as a possible D gene (6 bases). The germline V gene has CDR1 DFQATT and CDR2 SNEGSKA (reference sequence). V was shortened by 7 bases and J by 6 bases, with 19 bases between the two germline ends. This CDR3 contains 14 residues.

This clonotype was recorded many times. The V call is TRBV20-1, the J call TRBJ2-7; 8 bases are a match to TRBD2. J gave up 7 bases and V 0 bases, and 11 bases lay outside the gene matches. Looked up from germline, CDR1 is DFQATT and CDR2 is SNEGSKA (reference sequence). This CDR3 spans 15 amino acids. CDR3 region: CSARDLAGLSWEQYF. Written as DNA, the CDR3 is TGCAGTGCTAGAGACTTAGCGGGATTGTCGTGGGAGCAGTACTTC.

This clonotype was observed many times. CDR3 in amino acids: CASSPRGSGEQFF. In nucleotides, the CDR3 is TGTGCCAGCAGCCCCCGGGGTTCAGGTGAGCAGTTCTTC. This rearrangement joins TRBV14 to TRBJ2-1; D perhaps matches TRBD2 (5 bases). The CDR3 covers 13 residues. Germline-derived CDR1 and CDR2 are SGHDN and FVKESK. Trimming pared 4 bases from V and 9 bases from J, leaving 13 bases between.

This clonotype was seen at least ten times. V usage is TRBV5-1 and J usage is TRBJ2-5; D is undetermined. The germline CDR1 and CDR2 sequences are SGHRS and YFSETQ. V lost 1 base and J lost 1, with 8 bases in between. The CDR3 runs 14 residues. The CDR3 DNA reads TGCGCCAGCAGCTTGTCCCAGGCCCAAGAGACCCAGTACTTC. Its protein is CASSLSQAQETQYF.

This clonotype was detected many times. The V gene is TRBV20-1, the J gene TRBJ2-5; TRBD1 is a possible D gene (6 bases). Germline V gene sequence: CDR1 DFQATT, CDR2 SNEGSKA (reference sequence). V was cut by 0 bases and J by 4 bases, with 18 bases left in between. The CDR3 contains 16 residues. In nucleotides, the CDR3 is TGCAGTGCTAGAGATAGTCAGGGGCCGTCGGGAGAGACCCAGTACTTC. This sequence encodes CSARDSQGPSGETQYF.